Given below is one T cell receptor beta chain in context. The antigen is undetermined. The CDR3 is 16 amino acids. J gave up 3 bases and V 4 bases, and 9 bases lay outside the gene matches. Germline CDR1 reads MNHEY; CDR2 reads SVGAGI. The record originates from a study of beta chain features in type 1 diabetes. Broader study findings: TCRB CDR3s from Type 1 diabetes patients were moderately but significantly shorter in all four CD4+ subsets.

The investigators reverse transcribed all of the isolated RNA, so they sequenced expressed TCRB transcripts. TCRdb keeps only in-frame clones here, not all; method: immunoSEQ multiplex PCR. Found here are approximately 120,000 clones, 17% of them singletons; the top ten hold around 2.5%. This chain joins TRBV6-5 and TRBJ2-7, with 10 bases matching TRBD1. The TCR sequence derives from a man between 18 and 29 years old with type 1 diabetes. Sequencing was carried out using central memory CD4+ T cells from blood. As DNA, the CDR3 is TGTGCCAGCAGTTCTTACGGGACAGGGGATCACTACGAGCAGTACTTC. Translation: CASSSYGTGDHYEQYF.